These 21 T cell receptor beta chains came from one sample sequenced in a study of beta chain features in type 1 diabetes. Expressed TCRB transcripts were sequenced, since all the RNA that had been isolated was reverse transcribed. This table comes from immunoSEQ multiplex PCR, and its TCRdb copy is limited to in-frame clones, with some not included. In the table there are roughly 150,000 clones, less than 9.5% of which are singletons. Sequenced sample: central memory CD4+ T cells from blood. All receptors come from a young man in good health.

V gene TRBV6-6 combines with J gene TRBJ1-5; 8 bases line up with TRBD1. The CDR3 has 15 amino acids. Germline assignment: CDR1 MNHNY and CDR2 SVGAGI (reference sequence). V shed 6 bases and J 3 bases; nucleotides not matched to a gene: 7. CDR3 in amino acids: CASRKDRGFNQPQHF. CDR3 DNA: TGTGCCAGCAGAAAAGACAGGGGTTTCAATCAGCCCCAGCATTTT.

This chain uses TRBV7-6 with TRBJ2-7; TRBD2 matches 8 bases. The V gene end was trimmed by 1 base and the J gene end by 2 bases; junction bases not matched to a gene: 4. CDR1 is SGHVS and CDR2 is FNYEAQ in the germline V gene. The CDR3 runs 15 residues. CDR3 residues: CASSLGGGRTYEQYF. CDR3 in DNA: TGTGCCAGCAGCTTAGGGGGCGGGAGGACCTACGAGCAGTACTTC.

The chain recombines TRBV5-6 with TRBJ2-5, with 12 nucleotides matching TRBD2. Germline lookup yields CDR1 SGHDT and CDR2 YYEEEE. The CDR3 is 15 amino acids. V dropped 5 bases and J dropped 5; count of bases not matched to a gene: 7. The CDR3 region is CASSVRLAGVETQYF. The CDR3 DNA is TGTGCCAGCAGTGTCAGACTAGCGGGAGTTGAGACCCAGTACTTC.

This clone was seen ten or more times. CDR3 protein: CASRAGAGETQYF. CDR3 nucleotide sequence: TGTGCCAGCAGGGCGGGAGCAGGGGAGACCCAGTACTTC. The chain uses TRBV7-3 and TRBJ2-5; 7 nucleotides agree with TRBD2. Unmatched junction bases numbered 6, after V lost 6 bases and J lost 5 bases. CDR3 size: 13 residues. CDR1 and CDR2 from the germline V gene are SGHTA and FQGTGA. Full variable domain (rest looked up from reference TRBV7-3 and TRBJ2-5): GAGVSQTPSNKVTEKGKYVELRCDPISGHTALYWYRQSLGQGPEFLIYFQGTGAADDSGLPNDRFFAVRPEGSVSTLKIQRTERGDSAVYLCASRAGAGETQYFGPGTRLLVL.

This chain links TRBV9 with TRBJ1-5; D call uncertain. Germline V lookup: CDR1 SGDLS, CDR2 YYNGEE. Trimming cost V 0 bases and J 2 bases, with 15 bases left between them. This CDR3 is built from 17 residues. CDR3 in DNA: TGTGCCAGCAGCGTAGGGGCAGTTGCTGAACGCAATCAGCCCCAGCATTTT. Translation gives CASSVGAVAERNQPQHF.

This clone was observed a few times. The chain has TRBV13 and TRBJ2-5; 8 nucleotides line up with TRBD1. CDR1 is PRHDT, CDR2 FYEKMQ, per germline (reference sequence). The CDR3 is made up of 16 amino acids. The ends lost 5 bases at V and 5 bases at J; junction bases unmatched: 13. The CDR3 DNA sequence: TGTGCCAGCAGCACCTCGGTCGGGACAGGCGGCGAGACCCAGTACTTC. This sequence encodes CASSTSVGTGGETQYF.

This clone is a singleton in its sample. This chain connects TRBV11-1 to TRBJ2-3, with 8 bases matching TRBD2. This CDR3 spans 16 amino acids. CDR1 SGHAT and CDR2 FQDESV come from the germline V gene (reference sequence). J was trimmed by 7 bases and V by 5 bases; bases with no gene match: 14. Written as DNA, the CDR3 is TGTGCCAGCAGCCCCGGGGGACGGGGGGGCCTGAATACGCAGTATTTT. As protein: CASSPGGRGGLNTQYF.

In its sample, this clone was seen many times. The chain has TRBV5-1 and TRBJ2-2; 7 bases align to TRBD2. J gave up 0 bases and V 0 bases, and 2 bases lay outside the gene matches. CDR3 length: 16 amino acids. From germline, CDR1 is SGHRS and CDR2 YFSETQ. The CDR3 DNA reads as TGCGCCAGCAGCTTGGGAGCGGGGACGAACACCGGGGAGCTGTTTTTT. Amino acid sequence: CASSLGAGTNTGELFF.

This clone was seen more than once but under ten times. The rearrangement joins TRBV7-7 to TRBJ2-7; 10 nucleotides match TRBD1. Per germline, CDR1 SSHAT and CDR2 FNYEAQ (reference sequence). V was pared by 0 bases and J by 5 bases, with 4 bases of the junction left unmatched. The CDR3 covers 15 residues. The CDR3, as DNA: TGTGCCAGCAGCTTAGCAGGGACAGGGGAAGACGAGCAGTACTTC. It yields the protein CASSLAGTGEDEQYF. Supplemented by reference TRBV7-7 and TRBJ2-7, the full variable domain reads GAGVSQSPRYKVTKRGQDVTLRCDPISSHATLYWYQQALGQGPEFLTYFNYEAQPDKSGLPSDRFSAERPEGSISTLTIQRTEQRDSAMYRCASSLAGTGEDEQYFGPGTRLTVT.

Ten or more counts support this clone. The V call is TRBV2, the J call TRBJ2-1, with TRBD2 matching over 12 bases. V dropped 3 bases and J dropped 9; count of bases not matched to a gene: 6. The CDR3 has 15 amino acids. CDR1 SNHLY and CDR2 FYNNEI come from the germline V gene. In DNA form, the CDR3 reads TGTGCCAGCAGTGAGACTAGCGGGAGAGAAGGTGAGCAGTTCTTC. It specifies CASSETSGREGEQFF.

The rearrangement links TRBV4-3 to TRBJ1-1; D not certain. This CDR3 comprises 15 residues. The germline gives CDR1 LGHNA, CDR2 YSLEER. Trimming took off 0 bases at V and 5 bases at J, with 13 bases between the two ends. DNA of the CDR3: TGCGCCAGCAGCCAAGAGAGATTGGGGAGGACTGAAGCTTTCTTT. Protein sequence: CASSQERLGRTEAFF.

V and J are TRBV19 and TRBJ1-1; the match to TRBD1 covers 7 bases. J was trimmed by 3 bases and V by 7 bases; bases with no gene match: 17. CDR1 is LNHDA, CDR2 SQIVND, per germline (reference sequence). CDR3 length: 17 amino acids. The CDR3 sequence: CASNQEGGPVGDTEAFF. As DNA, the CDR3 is TGTGCCAGTAATCAGGAAGGGGGCCCAGTGGGGGACACTGAAGCTTTCTTT. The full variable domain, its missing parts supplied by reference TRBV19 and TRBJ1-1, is DGGITQSPKYLFRKEGQNVTLSCEQNLNHDAMYWYRQDPGQGLRLIYYSQIVNDFQKGDIAEGYSVSREKKESFPLTVTSAQKNPTAFYLCASNQEGGPVGDTEAFFGQGTRLTVV.

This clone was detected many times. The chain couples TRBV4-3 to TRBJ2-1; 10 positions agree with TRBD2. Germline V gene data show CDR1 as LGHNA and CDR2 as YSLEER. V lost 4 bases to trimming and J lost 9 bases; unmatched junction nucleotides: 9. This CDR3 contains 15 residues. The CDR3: CASSPGLAGDAEQFF. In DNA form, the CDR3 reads TGCGCCAGCAGCCCTGGGCTAGCGGGAGATGCTGAGCAGTTCTTC.

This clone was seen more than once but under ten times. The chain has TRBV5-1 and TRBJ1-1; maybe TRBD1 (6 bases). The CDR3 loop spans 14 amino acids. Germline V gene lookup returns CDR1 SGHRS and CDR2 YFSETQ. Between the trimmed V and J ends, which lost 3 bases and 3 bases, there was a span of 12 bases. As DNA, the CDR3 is TGCGCCAGCAGCTCAGGGGAGGGCCACACTGAAGCTTTCTTT. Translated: CASSSGEGHTEAFF.

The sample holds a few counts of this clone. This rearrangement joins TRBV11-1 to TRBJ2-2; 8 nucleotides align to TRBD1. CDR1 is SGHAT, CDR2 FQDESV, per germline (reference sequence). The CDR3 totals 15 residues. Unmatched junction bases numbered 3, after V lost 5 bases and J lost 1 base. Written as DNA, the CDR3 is TGTGCCAGCAGCCGGGACAGGCGGAACACCGGGGAGCTGTTTTTT. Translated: CASSRDRRNTGELFF.

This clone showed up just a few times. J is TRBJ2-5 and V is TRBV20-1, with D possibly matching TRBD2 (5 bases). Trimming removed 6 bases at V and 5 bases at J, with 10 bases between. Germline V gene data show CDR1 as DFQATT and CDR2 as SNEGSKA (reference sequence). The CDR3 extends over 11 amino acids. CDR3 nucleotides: TGCAGTGCAATACTAGGGGAGACCCAGTACTTC. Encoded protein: CSAILGETQYF.

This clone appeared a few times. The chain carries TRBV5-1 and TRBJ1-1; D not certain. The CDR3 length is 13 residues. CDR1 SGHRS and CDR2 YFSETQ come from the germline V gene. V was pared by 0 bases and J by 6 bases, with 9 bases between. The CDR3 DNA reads TGCGCCAGCAGCTTGGGGTCAACAGCTGAAGCTTTCTTT. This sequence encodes CASSLGSTAEAFF. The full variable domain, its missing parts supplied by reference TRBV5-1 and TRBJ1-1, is KAGVTQTPRYLIKTRGQQVTLSCSPISGHRSVSWYQQTPGQGLQFLFEYFSETQRNKGNFPGRFSGRQFSNSRSEMNVSTLELGDSALYLCASSLGSTAEAFFGQGTRLTVV.

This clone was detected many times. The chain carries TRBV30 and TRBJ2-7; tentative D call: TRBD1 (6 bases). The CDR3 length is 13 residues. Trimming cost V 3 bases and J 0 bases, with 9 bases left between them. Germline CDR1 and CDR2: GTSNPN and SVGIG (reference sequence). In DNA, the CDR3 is TGTGCCTGGAGGGCCAGGGGCTCCTACGAGCAGTACTTC. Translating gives CAWRARGSYEQYF.

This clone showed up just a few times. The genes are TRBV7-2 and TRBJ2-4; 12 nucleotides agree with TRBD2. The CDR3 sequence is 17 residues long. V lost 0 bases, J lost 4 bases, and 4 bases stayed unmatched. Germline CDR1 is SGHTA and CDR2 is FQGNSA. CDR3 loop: CASSLALAGGPKNIQYF. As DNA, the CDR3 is TGTGCCAGCAGCTTAGCGCTAGCGGGGGGGCCGAAAAACATTCAGTACTTC.

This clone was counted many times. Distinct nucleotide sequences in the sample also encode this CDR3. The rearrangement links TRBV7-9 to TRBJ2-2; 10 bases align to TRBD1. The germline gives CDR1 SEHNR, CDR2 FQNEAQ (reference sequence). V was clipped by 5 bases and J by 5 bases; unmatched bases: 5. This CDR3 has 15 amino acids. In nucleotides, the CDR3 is TGTGCCAGCAGCCCGGGACAGGGGTTAACCGGGGAGCTGTTTTTT. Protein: CASSPGQGLTGELFF. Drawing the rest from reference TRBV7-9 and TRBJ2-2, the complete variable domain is DTGVSQNPRHKITKRGQNVTFRCDPISEHNRLYWYRQTLGQGPEFLTYFQNEAQLEKSRLLSDRFSAERPKGSFSTLEIQRTEQGDSAMYLCASSPGQGLTGELFFGEGSRLTVL.

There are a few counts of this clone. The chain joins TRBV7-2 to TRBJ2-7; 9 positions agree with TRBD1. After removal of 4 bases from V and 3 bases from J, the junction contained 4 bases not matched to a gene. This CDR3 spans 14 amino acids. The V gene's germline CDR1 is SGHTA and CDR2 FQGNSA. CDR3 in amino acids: CASSSMDRGYEQYF. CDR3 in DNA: TGTGCCAGCAGCTCCATGGACAGGGGCTACGAGCAGTACTTC.